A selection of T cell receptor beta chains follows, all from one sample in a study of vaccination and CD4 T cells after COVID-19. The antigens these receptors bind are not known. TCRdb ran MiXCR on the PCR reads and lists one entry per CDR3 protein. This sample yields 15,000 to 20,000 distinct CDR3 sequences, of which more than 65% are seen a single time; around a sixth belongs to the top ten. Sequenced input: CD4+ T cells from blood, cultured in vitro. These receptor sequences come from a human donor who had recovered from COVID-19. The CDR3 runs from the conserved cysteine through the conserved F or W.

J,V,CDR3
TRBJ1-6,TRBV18,CASSQPGTGNSPLHF
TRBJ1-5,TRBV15,CATSSGQGLGQPQHF
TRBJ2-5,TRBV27,CASSRGGRETQYF
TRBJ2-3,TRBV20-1,CSARRQGNTQYF
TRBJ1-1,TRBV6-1,CASQLNTEAFF
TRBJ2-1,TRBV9,CASSVRDSTYNEQFF
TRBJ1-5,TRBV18,CASRTDRNQPQHF
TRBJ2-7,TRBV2,CASAPQLLGEQYF
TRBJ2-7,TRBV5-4,CASSLAGGDEQYF
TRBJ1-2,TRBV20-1,CSARGGTGGTGYTF
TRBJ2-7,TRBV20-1,CSARPTSGGFSYEQYF
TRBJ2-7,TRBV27,CASSSLGQGDSNEQYF
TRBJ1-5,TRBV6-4,CASRITGVRQPQHF
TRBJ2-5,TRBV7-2,CASSAREGGRAWETQYF
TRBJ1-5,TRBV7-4,CASSLGRAGSPQHF
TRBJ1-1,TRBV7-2,CASGRQEAFF
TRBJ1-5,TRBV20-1,CSAKGGVEPQHF
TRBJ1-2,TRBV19,CASSIIGTNYGYTF
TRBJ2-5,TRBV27,CASRAGDWIETQYF
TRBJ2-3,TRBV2,CASSTGFSTDTQYF
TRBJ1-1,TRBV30,CAWSRRMNTEAFF
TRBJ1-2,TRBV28,CASSPVDRDWGGYTF
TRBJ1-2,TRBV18,CASSPGQEANYGYTF
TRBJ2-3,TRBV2,CASRGEVLAGRGDTQYF
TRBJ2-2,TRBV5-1,CASSLAIGELFF
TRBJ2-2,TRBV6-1,CASSTSGSGAGELFF
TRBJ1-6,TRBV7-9,CASSAAQGSYSPLHF
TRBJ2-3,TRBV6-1,CASSSADRGTDTQYF
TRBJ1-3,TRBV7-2,CASSLRTDPSGNTIYF
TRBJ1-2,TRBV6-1,CASSPSVGANYGYTF
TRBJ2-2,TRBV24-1,CATSARQGHTGELFF
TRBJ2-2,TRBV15,CATSRVGRKSGELFF
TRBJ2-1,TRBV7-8,CASSLGWSSDNEQFF
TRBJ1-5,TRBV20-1,CSASRSNQPQHF
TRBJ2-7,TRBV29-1,CSVRQGGSYEQYF
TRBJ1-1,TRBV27,CASSPRTALGTEAFF
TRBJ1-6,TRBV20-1,CSARARTGFNAPLHF
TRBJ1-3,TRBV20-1,CSASPGTGGNTIYF
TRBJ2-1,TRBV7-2,CASSLVASGTLSYNEQFF
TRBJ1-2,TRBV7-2,CASSLEGTANYGYTF